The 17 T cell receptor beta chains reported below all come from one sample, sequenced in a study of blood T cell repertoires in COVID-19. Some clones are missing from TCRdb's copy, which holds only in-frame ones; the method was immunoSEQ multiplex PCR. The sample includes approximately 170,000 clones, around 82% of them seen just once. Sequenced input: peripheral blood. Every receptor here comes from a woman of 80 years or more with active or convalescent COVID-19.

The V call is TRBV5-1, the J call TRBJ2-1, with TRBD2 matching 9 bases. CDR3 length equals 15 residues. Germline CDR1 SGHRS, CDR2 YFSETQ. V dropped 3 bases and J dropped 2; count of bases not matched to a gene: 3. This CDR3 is CASSSSGVAYNEQFF. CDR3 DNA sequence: TGCGCCAGCAGCTCTAGCGGGGTGGCCTACAATGAGCAGTTCTTC.

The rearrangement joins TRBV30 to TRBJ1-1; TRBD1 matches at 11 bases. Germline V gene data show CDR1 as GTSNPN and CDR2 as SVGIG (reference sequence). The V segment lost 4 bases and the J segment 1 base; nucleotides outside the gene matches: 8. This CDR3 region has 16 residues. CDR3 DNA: TGTGCCTGGAATTATCCCGGGACAGGGGGGAACACTGAAGCTTTCTTT. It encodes CAWNYPGTGGNTEAFF.

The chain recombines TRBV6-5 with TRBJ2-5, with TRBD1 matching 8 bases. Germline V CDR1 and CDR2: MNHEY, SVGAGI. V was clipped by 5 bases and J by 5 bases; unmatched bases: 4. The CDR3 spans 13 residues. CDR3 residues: CASSRDRRETQYF. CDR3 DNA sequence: TGTGCCAGCAGTAGGGACAGGCGTGAGACCCAGTACTTC.

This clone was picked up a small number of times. CDR3 bases: TGTGCCAGCAGTTCCCTACAGGGATTAGGAGCTTTCTTT. Protein: CASSSLQGLGAFF. The chain couples TRBV12-3 or TRBV12-4 to TRBJ1-1; D perhaps matches TRBD1 (6 bases). The CDR3 length is 13 residues. The V end lost 4 bases, the J end lost 10 bases, and 16 bases lay between the germline ends.

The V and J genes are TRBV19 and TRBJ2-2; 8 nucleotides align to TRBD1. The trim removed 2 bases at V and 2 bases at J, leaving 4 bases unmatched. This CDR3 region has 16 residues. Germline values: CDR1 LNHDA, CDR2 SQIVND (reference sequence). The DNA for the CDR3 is TGTGCCAGTAGTATACAGGGGGCTTATAACACCGGGGAGCTGTTTTTT. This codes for CASSIQGAYNTGELFF.

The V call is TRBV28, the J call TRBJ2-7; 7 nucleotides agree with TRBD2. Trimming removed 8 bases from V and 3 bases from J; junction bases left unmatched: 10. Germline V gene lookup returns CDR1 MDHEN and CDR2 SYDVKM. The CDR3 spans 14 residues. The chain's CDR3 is CASLPPGGGYEQYF. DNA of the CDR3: TGTGCCAGCTTGCCTCCGGGAGGTGGCTACGAGCAGTACTTC.

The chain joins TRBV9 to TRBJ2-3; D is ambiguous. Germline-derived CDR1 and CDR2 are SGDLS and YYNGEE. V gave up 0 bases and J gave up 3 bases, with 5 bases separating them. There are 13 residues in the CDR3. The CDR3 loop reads CASSVVSTDTQYF. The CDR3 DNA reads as TGTGCCAGCAGCGTAGTCAGTACAGATACGCAGTATTTT.

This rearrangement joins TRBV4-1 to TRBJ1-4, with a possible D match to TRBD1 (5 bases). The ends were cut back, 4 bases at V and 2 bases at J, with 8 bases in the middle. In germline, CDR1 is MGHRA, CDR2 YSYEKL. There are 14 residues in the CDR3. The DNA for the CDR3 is TGCGCCAGCAGCCTTAGACAGACTAATGAAAAACTGTTTTTT. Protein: CASSLRQTNEKLFF.

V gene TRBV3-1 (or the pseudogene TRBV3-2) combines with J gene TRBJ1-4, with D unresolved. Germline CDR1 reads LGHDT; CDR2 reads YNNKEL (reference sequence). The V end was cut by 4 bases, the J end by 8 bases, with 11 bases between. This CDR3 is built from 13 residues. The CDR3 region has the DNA TGTGCCAGCAGCCCGCGAGGGCGGGAAAAACTGTTTTTT. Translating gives CASSPRGREKLFF.

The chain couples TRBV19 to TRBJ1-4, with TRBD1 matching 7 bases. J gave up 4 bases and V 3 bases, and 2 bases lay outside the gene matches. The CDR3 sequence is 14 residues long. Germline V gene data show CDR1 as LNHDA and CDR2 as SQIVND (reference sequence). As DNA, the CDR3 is TGTGCCAGTAGTATGGGACAGCTTAATGAAAAACTGTTTTTT. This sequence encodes CASSMGQLNEKLFF.

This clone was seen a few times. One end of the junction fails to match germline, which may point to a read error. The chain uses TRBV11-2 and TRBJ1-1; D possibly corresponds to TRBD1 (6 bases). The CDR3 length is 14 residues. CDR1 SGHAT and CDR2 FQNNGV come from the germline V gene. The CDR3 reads CASTLETGLSLAFF. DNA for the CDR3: TGTGCCAGCACCTTAGAGACAGGACTCTCTTTAGCTTTCTTT.

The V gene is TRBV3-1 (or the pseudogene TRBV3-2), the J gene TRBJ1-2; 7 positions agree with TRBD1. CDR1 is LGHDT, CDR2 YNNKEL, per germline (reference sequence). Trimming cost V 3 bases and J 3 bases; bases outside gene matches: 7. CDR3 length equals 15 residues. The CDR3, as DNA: TGTGCCAGCAGCCACCTCGACAGGGTGGACTATGGCTACACCTTC. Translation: CASSHLDRVDYGYTF.

The CDR3 region is CASSPSGGPGDQPQHF. The CDR3 region has the DNA TGTGCCAGCTCCCCTTCAGGGGGACCCGGCGATCAGCCCCAGCATTTT. The V and J genes are TRBV18 and TRBJ1-5; 7 bases are shared with TRBD1. J lost 5 bases, V lost 6 bases, and 13 bases had no gene match. The CDR3 is made up of 16 amino acids. Germline CDR1 KGHSH, CDR2 LQKENI.

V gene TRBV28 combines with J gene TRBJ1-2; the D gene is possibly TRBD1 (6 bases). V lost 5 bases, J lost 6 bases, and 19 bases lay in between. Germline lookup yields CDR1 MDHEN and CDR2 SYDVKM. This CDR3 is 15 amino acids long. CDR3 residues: CASSVDRPGQDGYTF. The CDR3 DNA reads TGTGCCAGCAGTGTTGACAGGCCAGGGCAGGATGGCTACACCTTC.

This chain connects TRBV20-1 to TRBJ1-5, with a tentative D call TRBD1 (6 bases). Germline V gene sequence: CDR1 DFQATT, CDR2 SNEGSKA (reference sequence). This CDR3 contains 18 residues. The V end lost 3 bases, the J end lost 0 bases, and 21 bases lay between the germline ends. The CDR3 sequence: CSASPSGGRVYSNQPQHF. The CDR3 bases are TGCAGTGCTAGTCCATCTGGGGGCAGGGTTTATAGCAATCAGCCCCAGCATTTT.

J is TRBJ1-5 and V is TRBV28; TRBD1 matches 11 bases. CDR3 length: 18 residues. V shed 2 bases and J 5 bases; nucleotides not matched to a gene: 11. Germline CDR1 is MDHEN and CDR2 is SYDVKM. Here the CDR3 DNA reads TGTGCCAGCAGTTTAACGGGGGTGGGACAGGGGGGCTATCAGCCCCAGCATTTT. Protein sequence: CASSLTGVGQGGYQPQHF.

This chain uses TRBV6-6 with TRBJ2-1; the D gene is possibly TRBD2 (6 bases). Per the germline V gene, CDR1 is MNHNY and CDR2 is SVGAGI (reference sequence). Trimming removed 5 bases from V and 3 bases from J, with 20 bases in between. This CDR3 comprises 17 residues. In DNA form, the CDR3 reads TGTGCCAGCAGTCGACGCGGGAAGGGAGGACTCTACAATGAGCAGTTCTTC. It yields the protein CASSRRGKGGLYNEQFF.